These 25 T cell receptor beta chains originate from one sample sequenced in a study of neurological immune-mediated disorders. Specified time point: technical triplicate 2. TCRdb independently ran MiXCR on the 5' RACE reads; one entry per CDR3 protein. The sample holds more than 55,000 distinct CDR3 sequences; around 24% are singletons and the top ten take 4.6%. Sequenced sample: PBMCs. Every receptor here comes from a man in his sixties with HTLV-1-associated myelopathy (HAM/TSP).

This clonotype was observed many times. The chain carries TRBV3-1 and TRBJ2-7; D is possibly TRBD1 (6 bases). The CDR3 consists of 11 residues. CDR1 is LGHDT, CDR2 YNNKEL, per germline (reference sequence). V was shortened by 1 base and J by 12 bases, with 10 bases between the two germline ends. In nucleotides, the CDR3 is TGTGCCAGCAGCCAAGCCCAGGGGATGTACTTC. Protein product: CASSQAQGMYF.

This clonotype has at least ten counts. The chain links TRBV20-1 to TRBJ1-4; D unclear. V lost 6 bases to trimming and J lost 8 bases, with 19 bases between them. Germline V CDR1 and CDR2: DFQATT, SNEGSKA (reference sequence). The CDR3 has 14 amino acids. This chain's CDR3 is CSAALGGFSEKLFF. The CDR3 coding sequence is TGCAGTGCCGCCCTGGGAGGGTTTAGCGAAAAACTGTTTTTT.

This clonotype was observed at least ten times. The chain recombines TRBV12-3 or TRBV12-4 with TRBJ2-7; 8 bases agree with TRBD2. The CDR3 consists of 14 residues. J was trimmed by 4 bases and V by 5 bases; bases with no gene match: 7. CDR3 sequence (DNA): TGTGCCAGCAGTACTAGCGGAGCCGAGTACGAGCAGTACTTC. The encoded protein is CASSTSGAEYEQYF.

Comment on this clonotype: A read error may explain this, as a much larger clone is one base away. This chain uses TRBV4-2 with TRBJ2-2; a weak D match, TRBD2 (5 bases). In germline, CDR1 is LGHNA, CDR2 YNFKEQ. The CDR3 has 14 residues. CDR3 sequence (DNA): TGTGCCAGCAGCCAAGATGTTAGCACCGGGGATCTGTTTTTT. Translation gives CASSQDVSTGDLFF.

This clonotype was observed many times. This chain connects TRBV7-8 to TRBJ2-1, with D hard to call. CDR3 length: 15 residues. Looked up from germline, CDR1 is SGHVS and CDR2 is FQNEAQ. V dropped 5 bases and J dropped 8 bases, with 19 bases sitting between them. As DNA, the CDR3 is TGTGCCAGCAGCCCACGGACCCTTCTCACCGATGAGCAGTTCTTC. It translates to CASSPRTLLTDEQFF.

The chain recombines TRBV7-9 with TRBJ2-4; D perhaps matches TRBD2 (7 bases). The germline V gene encodes CDR1 SEHNR and CDR2 FQNEAQ (reference sequence). Between the trimmed V and J ends, which lost 5 bases and 3 bases, there was a span of 14 bases. This CDR3 comprises 15 residues. CDR3 residues: CASSGRGGVKNIQYF. In DNA form, the CDR3 reads TGTGCCAGCAGCGGGAGGGGGGGGGTCAAAAACATTCAGTACTTC.

The chain recombines TRBV20-1 with TRBJ2-7, with D tentatively TRBD2 (5 bases). Germline values: CDR1 DFQATT, CDR2 SNEGSKA (reference sequence). The CDR3 contains 16 residues. Deletions cut 0 bases from V and 0 bases from J, with 15 bases between. CDR3 residues: CSARDRPGSTSYEQYF. The CDR3 bases are TGCAGTGCTAGAGATAGGCCGGGGAGCACCTCCTACGAGCAGTACTTC.

This clonotype was counted at least ten times. The chain carries TRBV28 and TRBJ2-2; D perhaps matches TRBD2 (5 bases). The CDR3 extends over 14 amino acids. Germline CDR1 reads MDHEN; CDR2 reads SYDVKM. V lost 5 bases and J 3 bases, leaving 10 bases between the germline ends. The CDR3 is CASSRAGYTGELFF. The CDR3 DNA sequence: TGTGCCAGCAGTAGGGCGGGTTACACCGGGGAGCTGTTTTTT.

V and J are TRBV7-2 and TRBJ2-5; 7 nucleotides agree with TRBD1. Germline assignment: CDR1 SGHTA and CDR2 FQGNSA. V lost 9 bases to trimming and J lost 4 bases; unmatched junction nucleotides: 8. The CDR3 length is 13 residues. CDR3 coding DNA: TGTGCCAGTAGTCTTGGGACAGCAGAGACCCAGTACTTC. This gives the protein CASSLGTAETQYF.

There are many counts of this clonotype. The rearrangement links TRBV5-5 to TRBJ2-5; D uncertain. Germline CDR1 and CDR2: SGHKS and YYEKEE (reference sequence). The CDR3 loop spans 14 amino acids. V gave up 6 bases and J gave up 4 bases, with 16 bases separating them. This CDR3 is CASTPDTFGETQYF. CDR3 in DNA: TGTGCCAGCACCCCCGATACGTTTGGAGAGACCCAGTACTTC.

To note about this clonotype: Being one base from a much bigger clone, this may be a read error. This chain uses TRBV6-5 with TRBJ1-6; 7 bases are shared with TRBD1. Germline V gene sequence: CDR1 MNHEY, CDR2 SVGAGI. Germline trimming cut 6 bases from V and 10 bases from J; bases unmatched to any gene: 9. There are 14 residues in the CDR3. The CDR3 bases are TGTGCCAGCAGGGGACAGATTCCATCGTCACCCCTCCACTTT. Translated: CASRGQIPSSPLHF.

The chain is built from TRBV29-1 and TRBJ2-1; 9 bases map to TRBD1. Germline V lookup: CDR1 SQVTM, CDR2 ANQGSEA. The CDR3 contains 14 residues. V lost 2 bases and J lost 9; bases outside the gene matches: 8. CDR3 sequence reads: CSVEYGTGNREQFF. For the CDR3, the DNA is TGCAGCGTTGAATACGGGACAGGGAACCGTGAGCAGTTCTTC.

This clonotype has at least ten counts. The chain has TRBV12-3 or TRBV12-4 and TRBJ1-1; D is uncertain. V lost 8 bases, J lost 8 bases, and 12 bases lay in between. There are 11 residues in the CDR3. The CDR3 region is CASARAAEAFF. The CDR3 DNA follows: TGTGCCAGCGCTCGAGCGGCCGAAGCTTTCTTT.

This clonotype has only a few counts. A clone one base away is much larger, so this may be a read error. This chain links TRBV6-5 with TRBJ2-1; TRBD1 aligns across 12 bases. After removal of 5 bases from V and 12 bases from J, the junction contained 11 bases not matched to a gene. The V gene's germline CDR1 is MNHEY and CDR2 SVGAGI. This CDR3 is built from 15 residues. CDR3 loop: CASSTSGTGGSVQFF. In DNA form, the CDR3 reads TGTGCCAGCAGTACGTCCGGGACAGGGGGCAGTGTGCAGTTCTTC.

V usage is TRBV6-2 or TRBV6-3 and J usage is TRBJ1-5; D perhaps matches TRBD1 (6 bases). Germline values: CDR1 MNHEY, CDR2 SVGEGT. The CDR3 contains 19 residues. V gave up 4 bases and J gave up 0 bases, with 22 bases separating them. DNA for the CDR3: TGTGCCAGCAGTTTCAGCCCCGAGGATGGGGGCTATAGCAATCAGCCCCAGCATTTT. Amino acid sequence: CASSFSPEDGGYSNQPQHF.

This clonotype has ten or more counts. The V call is TRBV5-6, the J call TRBJ1-5, with 9 bases that match TRBD1. V trimming: 2 bases; J trimming: 1 base; junction bases outside the gene matches: 4. The V gene's germline CDR1 is SGHDT and CDR2 YYEEEE. This CDR3 is built from 16 residues. The CDR3 reads CASSFQGTGSNQPQHF. CDR3 nucleotides: TGTGCCAGCAGCTTCCAGGGGACAGGGAGCAATCAGCCCCAGCATTTT. The variable domain in full, with the rest retrieved from reference TRBV5-6 and TRBJ1-5, is DAGVTQSPTHLIKTRGQQVTLRCSPKSGHDTVSWYQQALGQGPQFIFQYYEEEERQRGNFPDRFSGHQFPNYSSELNVNALLLGDSALYLCASSFQGTGSNQPQHFGDGTRLSIL.

Written as DNA, the CDR3 is TGTGCCAGCGGAGCGGTTCACTCTGGAAACACCATATATTTT. Protein: CASGAVHSGNTIYF. This chain links TRBV7-9 with TRBJ1-3, with D hard to call. The germline CDR1 and CDR2 sequences are SEHNR and FQNEAQ (reference sequence). The CDR3 contains 14 residues. Trimming removed 8 bases at V and 0 bases at J, with 11 bases between.

This clonotype was observed many times. This chain uses TRBV5-5 with TRBJ2-7; either TRBD1 or TRBD2 may fit D (5 bases each). This CDR3 has 14 amino acids. Deletions cut 3 bases from V and 6 bases from J, with 16 bases between. Germline CDR1 and CDR2: SGHKS and YYEKEE (reference sequence). The CDR3 spells CASSSGPMAGEQYF. CDR3 nucleotide sequence: TGTGCCAGCAGCTCGGGACCGATGGCGGGCGAGCAGTACTTC.

This clonotype was detected ten times or more. The V and J genes are TRBV5-1 and TRBJ1-1, with 8 bases fitting TRBD1. Per germline, CDR1 SGHRS and CDR2 YFSETQ. The CDR3 extends over 16 amino acids. V lost 4 bases and J lost 3; bases outside the gene matches: 11. CDR3 region: CASSGRDRPLDTEAFF. CDR3 bases: TGCGCCAGCAGCGGCCGGGACAGGCCTTTGGACACTGAAGCTTTCTTT.

V and J are TRBV20-1 and TRBJ1-2, with 12 bases identical to TRBD1. After removal of 3 bases from V and 4 bases from J, the junction contained 3 bases not matched to a gene. This CDR3 spans 14 amino acids. Per germline, CDR1 DFQATT and CDR2 SNEGSKA (reference sequence). The CDR3 loop is CSARGTGGPYGYTF. The DNA for the CDR3 is TGCAGTGCTAGGGGGACAGGGGGCCCCTATGGCTACACCTTC.

The sample holds many counts of this clonotype. The chain recombines TRBV5-6 with TRBJ2-2; unclear D gene. The germline V gene encodes CDR1 SGHDT and CDR2 YYEEEE. Trimming shortened V by 4 bases and J by 3 bases, and 7 bases separated the two germline ends. The CDR3 is 13 amino acids. For the CDR3, the DNA is TGTGCCAGCAGCCTGCCACACACCGGGGAGCTGTTTTTT. This translates into CASSLPHTGELFF.

In regard to this clonotype: A read error may account for a junction end that differs from germline. This sequence joins TRBV7-8 and TRBJ2-1, with TRBD1 as a possible D gene (5 bases). The length of the CDR3 is 14 residues. Germline V gives CDR1 SGHVS, CDR2 FQNEAQ. DNA for the CDR3: TGTGCCAACAGCTTAATCCAGGGCAGCAATGAGCAGTTCTTC. Its protein product is CANSLIQGSNEQFF. Supplemented by reference TRBV7-8 and TRBJ2-1, the full variable domain reads GAGVSQSPRYKVAKRGQDVALRCDPISGHVSLFWYQQALGQGPEFLTYFQNEAQLDKSGLPSDRFFAERPEGSVSTLKIQRTQQEDSAVYLCANSLIQGSNEQFFGPGTRLTVL.

This clonotype occurred many times. J is TRBJ1-1 and V is TRBV5-1; TRBD1 is a possible D gene (5 bases). V was cut by 3 bases and J by 1 base, with 13 bases left in between. The germline V gene encodes CDR1 SGHRS and CDR2 YFSETQ. The length of the CDR3 is 15 residues. CDR3 in amino acids: CASSWQGVENTEAFF. The CDR3 DNA reads TGCGCCAGCAGCTGGCAGGGAGTGGAGAACACTGAAGCTTTCTTT.

The chain combines TRBV7-9 with TRBJ2-1, with TRBD1 identical over 7 bases. V was clipped by 7 bases and J by 8 bases; unmatched bases: 5. The CDR3 spans 12 residues. CDR1 is SEHNR and CDR2 is FQNEAQ in the germline V gene (reference sequence). CDR3 region: CASTLGGDEQFF. CDR3 in DNA: TGTGCCAGCACCCTAGGGGGCGATGAGCAGTTCTTC.

At least ten counts were recorded for this clonotype. The chain joins TRBV7-2 to TRBJ1-2; no definite D call. Germline lookup yields CDR1 SGHTA and CDR2 FQGNSA. The V and J ends lost 2 bases and 2 bases respectively, with 12 bases between them. CDR3 length: 15 residues. CDR3 in DNA: TGTGCCAGCAGCTTAAAATGGGATGGAAACTATGGCTACACCTTC. Translating gives CASSLKWDGNYGYTF.